These 14 T cell receptor beta chains originate from one sample sequenced in a study of blood T cell repertoires in COVID-19. The method was immunoSEQ multiplex PCR; TCRdb's version includes in-frame clones alone and lacks a portion of them. The data contain approximately 300,000 clones, over 90% of them singletons. Sequenced material: PBMCs or T cells enriched from blood (not recorded which). The source of these receptors is a woman aged 25-40 years who had been exposed to COVID-19.

V is TRBV7-2 and J is TRBJ1-1; possibly TRBD1 for D (5 bases). The CDR3 runs 12 residues. Trimming shortened V by 4 bases and J by 5 bases, and 8 bases separated the two germline ends. The germline CDR1 and CDR2 sequences are SGHTA and FQGNSA. CDR3 DNA sequence: TGTGCCAGCAGCTGGGGGGGAACTGAAGCTTTCTTT. It encodes CASSWGGTEAFF.

The chain carries TRBV9 and TRBJ1-6; weak D call: TRBD1 (6 bases). The V end was cut by 0 bases, the J end by 10 bases, with 14 bases between. Germline loops: CDR1 SGDLS, CDR2 YYNGEE. The CDR3 is 15 residues long. The CDR3 DNA reads TGTGCCAGCAGCGTAGGTTCGACAGGCGAGTCACCCCTCCACTTT. Amino acids: CASSVGSTGESPLHF. Combining the CDR3 with reference TRBV9 and TRBJ1-6 gives the whole variable domain DSGVTQTPKHLITATGQRVTLRCSPRSGDLSVYWYQQSLDQGLQFLIQYYNGEERAKGNILERFSAQQFPDLHSELNLSSLELGDSALYFCASSVGSTGESPLHFGNGTRLTVT.

This rearrangement joins TRBV27 to TRBJ2-7; D is perhaps TRBD1 (6 bases). Looked up from germline, CDR1 is MNHEY and CDR2 is SMNVEV (reference sequence). The CDR3 covers 16 residues. V was cut by 4 bases and J by 0 bases, with 16 bases left in between. The CDR3 DNA follows: TGTGCCAGCAGTTCCTCCCCACAGGGTCGCTCCTACGAGCAGTACTTC. It is translated as CASSSSPQGRSYEQYF.

The count of this clone is one. This chain joins TRBV3-1 (or the pseudogene TRBV3-2) and TRBJ1-2, with a tentative D call TRBD1 (6 bases). Germline V gene data show CDR1 as LGHDT and CDR2 as YNNKEL (reference sequence). This CDR3 contains 14 residues. Trimming removed 0 bases from V and 4 bases from J, with 9 bases in between. The chain's CDR3 is CASSQETGSYGYTF. CDR3 sequence (DNA): TGTGCCAGCAGCCAAGAAACAGGGTCCTATGGCTACACCTTC.

The rearrangement links TRBV19 to TRBJ1-1, with 7 bases fitting TRBD1. The CDR3 runs 12 residues. Looked up from germline, CDR1 is LNHDA and CDR2 is SQIVND (reference sequence). Losses at the gene ends were 5 bases for V and 6 bases for J; bases not matched to a gene: 3. In DNA form, the CDR3 reads TGTGCCAGTAGTCCCCAGGGGGCTGAAGCTTTCTTT. Residues: CASSPQGAEAFF. Variable domain in full (rest from reference TRBV19 and TRBJ1-1): DGGITQSPKYLFRKEGQNVTLSCEQNLNHDAMYWYRQDPGQGLRLIYYSQIVNDFQKGDIAEGYSVSREKKESFPLTVTSAQKNPTAFYLCASSPQGAEAFFGQGTRLTVV.

The chain uses TRBV5-4 and TRBJ2-1; 7 positions match TRBD1. The junction had 5 bases not matched to a gene; V was cut back by 3 bases and J by 5 bases. The V gene's germline CDR1 is SGHNT and CDR2 YYREEE (reference sequence). CDR3 length: 14 residues. CDR3 loop: CASSYRQGDNEQFF. The CDR3 nucleotides are TGTGCCAGCAGCTACCGACAGGGAGACAATGAGCAGTTCTTC.

The chain couples TRBV2 to TRBJ1-3; the D is unclear. This CDR3 spans 15 amino acids. V lost 5 bases and J 3 bases, leaving 14 bases between the germline ends. CDR1 SNHLY and CDR2 FYNNEI come from the germline V gene. The CDR3 coding sequence is TGTGCCAGCAGTCTAAGATATTCCGGTGGAAACACCATATATTTT. Residues: CASSLRYSGGNTIYF.

V usage is TRBV3-1 (or the pseudogene TRBV3-2) and J usage is TRBJ1-6, with D unresolved. CDR3 length: 15 residues. The V gene lost 4 bases and the J gene lost 1 base, with 8 bases spanning the gap. Germline-derived CDR1 and CDR2 are LGHDT and YNNKEL (reference sequence). Here the CDR3 reads CASSPQTSYNSPLHF. CDR3 nucleotide sequence: TGTGCCAGCAGCCCACAGACATCCTATAATTCACCCCTCCACTTT.

To note about this clone: The sample carries other DNA sequences with the same CDR3. The chain combines TRBV9 with TRBJ2-7; D is unclear. The V end was cut by 0 bases, the J end by 0 bases, with 7 bases between. The CDR3 spans 14 residues. Germline V gene data show CDR1 as SGDLS and CDR2 as YYNGEE. The CDR3 bases are TGTGCCAGCAGCGTAGGTGCCGGCTCCTACGAGCAGTACTTC. Translation: CASSVGAGSYEQYF.

The chain combines TRBV3-1 (or the pseudogene TRBV3-2) with TRBJ1-5; TRBD1 agrees at 8 bases. There are 14 residues in the CDR3. The ends lost 2 bases at V and 6 bases at J; junction bases unmatched: 3. The germline V gene has CDR1 LGHDT and CDR2 YNNKEL (reference sequence). This CDR3 reads CASSQRQGFQPQHF. DNA for the CDR3: TGTGCCAGCAGCCAACGACAGGGGTTTCAGCCCCAGCATTTT.

V is TRBV7-9 and J is TRBJ2-5; 7 bases fit TRBD1. This CDR3 has 13 amino acids. Germline V lookup: CDR1 SEHNR, CDR2 FQNEAQ (reference sequence). V gave up 2 bases and J gave up 5 bases; unmatched junction bases: 2. CDR3 region: CASSLTGAETQYF. CDR3 nucleotides: TGTGCCAGCAGCTTAACAGGGGCCGAGACCCAGTACTTC.

The gene calls are TRBV3-1 (or the pseudogene TRBV3-2) and TRBJ2-3, with 8 bases that match TRBD2. The CDR3 spans 16 residues. Germline-derived CDR1 and CDR2 are LGHDT and YNNKEL (reference sequence). J was trimmed by 5 bases and V by 0 bases; bases with no gene match: 7. The CDR3 nucleotides are TGTGCCAGCAGCCAAGATACGGGGGGGCGGGGAGATACGCAGTATTTT. Translated: CASSQDTGGRGDTQYF.

The chain combines TRBV7-9 with TRBJ1-5; TRBD1 matches 7 bases. J lost 4 bases, V lost 5 bases, and 8 bases had no gene match. The CDR3 is 15 residues long. CDR1 and CDR2 from the germline V gene are SEHNR and FQNEAQ (reference sequence). CDR3 in amino acids: CASSLQGSGNQPQHF. The CDR3 DNA is TGTGCCAGCAGCCTACAGGGGTCTGGGAATCAGCCCCAGCATTTT.

The gene calls are TRBV18 and TRBJ1-1; 12 bases are a match to TRBD1. CDR1 is KGHSH, CDR2 LQKENI, per germline. Losses at the gene ends were 2 bases for V and 4 bases for J; bases not matched to a gene: 8. The CDR3 length is 17 residues. CDR3 loop: CASSPTTGTGGFTEAFF. The CDR3 DNA is TGTGCCAGCTCACCAACAACCGGGACAGGGGGCTTCACTGAAGCTTTCTTT. Looking up the rest from reference TRBV18 and TRBJ1-1 gives the full variable domain: NAGVMQNPRHLVRRRGQEARLRCSPMKGHSHVYWYRQLPEEGLKFMVYLQKENIIDESGMPKERFSAEFPKEGPSILRIQQVVRGDSAAYFCASSPTTGTGGFTEAFFGQGTRLTVV.